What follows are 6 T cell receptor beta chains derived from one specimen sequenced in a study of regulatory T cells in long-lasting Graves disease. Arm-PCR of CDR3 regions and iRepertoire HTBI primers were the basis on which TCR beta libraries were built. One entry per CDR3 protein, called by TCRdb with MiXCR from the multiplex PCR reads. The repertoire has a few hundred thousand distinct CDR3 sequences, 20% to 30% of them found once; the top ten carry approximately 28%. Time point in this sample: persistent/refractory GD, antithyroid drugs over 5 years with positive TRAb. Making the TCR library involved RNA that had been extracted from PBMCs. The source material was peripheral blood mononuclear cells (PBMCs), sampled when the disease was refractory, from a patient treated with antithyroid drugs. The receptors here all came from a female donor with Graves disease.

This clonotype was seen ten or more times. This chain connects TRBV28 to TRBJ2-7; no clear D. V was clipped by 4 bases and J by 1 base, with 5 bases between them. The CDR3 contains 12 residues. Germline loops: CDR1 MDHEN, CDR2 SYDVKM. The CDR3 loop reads CASSSWSYEQYF. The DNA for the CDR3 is TGTGCCAGCAGTTCCTGGTCCTACGAGCAGTACTTC. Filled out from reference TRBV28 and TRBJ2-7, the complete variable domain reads DVKVTQSSRYLVKRTGEKVFLECVQDMDHENMFWYRQDPGLGLRLIYFSYDVKMKEKGDIPEGYSVSREKKERFSLILESASTNQTSMYLCASSSWSYEQYFGPGTRLTVT.

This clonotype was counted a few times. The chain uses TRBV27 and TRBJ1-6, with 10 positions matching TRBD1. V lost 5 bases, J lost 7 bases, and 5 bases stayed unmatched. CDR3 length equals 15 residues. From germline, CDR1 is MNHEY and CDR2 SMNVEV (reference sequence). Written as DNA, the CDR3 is TGTGCCAGCAGTCTAGGACAGGGGGAAAATTCACCCCTCCACTTT. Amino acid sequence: CASSLGQGENSPLHF.

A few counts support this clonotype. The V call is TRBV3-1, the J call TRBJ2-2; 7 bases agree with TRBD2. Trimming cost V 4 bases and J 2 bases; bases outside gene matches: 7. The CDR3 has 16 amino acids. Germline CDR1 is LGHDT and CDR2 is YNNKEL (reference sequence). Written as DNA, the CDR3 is TGTGCCAGCAGCCGCACCAGCGGGGACAACACCGGGGAGCTGTTTTTT. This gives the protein CASSRTSGDNTGELFF.

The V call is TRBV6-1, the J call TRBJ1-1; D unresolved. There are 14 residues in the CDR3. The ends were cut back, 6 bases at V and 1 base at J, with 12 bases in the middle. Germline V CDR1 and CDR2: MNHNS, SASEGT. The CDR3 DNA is TGTGCCAGCAGAGATCGGCCCAGGAACACTGAAGCTTTCTTT. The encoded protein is CASRDRPRNTEAFF.

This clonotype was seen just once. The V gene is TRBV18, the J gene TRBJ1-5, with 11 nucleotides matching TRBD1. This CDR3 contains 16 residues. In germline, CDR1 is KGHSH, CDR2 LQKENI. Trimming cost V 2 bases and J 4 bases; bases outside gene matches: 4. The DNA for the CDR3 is TGTGCCAGCTCACCATCGGGACAGGGGGTAAATCAGCCCCAGCATTTT. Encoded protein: CASSPSGQGVNQPQHF.

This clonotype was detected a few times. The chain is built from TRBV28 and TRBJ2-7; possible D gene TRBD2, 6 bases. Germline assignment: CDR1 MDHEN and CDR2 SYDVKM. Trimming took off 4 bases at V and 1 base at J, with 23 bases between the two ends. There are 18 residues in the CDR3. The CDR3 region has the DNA TGTGCCAGCAGTTACCCAGCGGATGGCAGGGACTCGTCCTACGAGCAGTACTTC. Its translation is CASSYPADGRDSSYEQYF.